This T cell receptor beta chain was retrieved from a study of Graves' ophthalmopathy and Graves' hyperthyroidism. Findings of the study overall: Detected in blood as well were most expanded thyroid clonotypes with frequency above 0.001.

Amplifying from RNA transcripts, the study obtained TCR beta CDR3 regions. First-round RT-PCR used HTBI primers; second-round multiplex PCR followed. TCRdb reprocessed the multiplex PCR reads via MiXCR and lists one record per CDR3 protein. This table holds 200,000 to 250,000 distinct CDR3 sequences, 45% found once. V gave up 3 bases and J gave up 3 bases, with 11 bases separating them. This CDR3 is 15 amino acids long. For donors with ophthalmopathy, the disease showed moderate-to-severe activity, reached CAS ≥3 and NOSPECS ≥4, and had lasted under 3 months. This clonotype showed up just a few times. What it binds is unknown.

The sequenced material came from peripheral blood. The origin of this receptor is an adult man with Graves' ophthalmopathy. This rearrangement joins TRBV12-3 or TRBV12-4 to TRBJ2-2; unclear D gene. The CDR3 DNA is TGTGCCAGCAGTTTTGGGATAAGGGACACCGGGGAGCTGTTTTTT. It codes for CASSFGIRDTGELFF.